A single sample gave rise to the 21 T cell receptor beta chains below, sequenced in a study of blood T cell repertoires in COVID-19. The table came from immunoSEQ multiplex PCR; TCRdb's copy has only in-frame clones and leaves some out. Of 100,000 to 150,000 clones listed, roughly 91% are singletons. Sequenced input: peripheral blood. These receptors came from a man in his forties or fifties with active or convalescent COVID-19.

This sequence joins TRBV4-1 and TRBJ2-3; tentative D call: TRBD1 (6 bases). Germline CDR1 is MGHRA and CDR2 is YSYEKL. There are 17 residues in the CDR3. The V gene lost 2 bases and the J gene lost 0 bases, with 15 bases spanning the gap. This CDR3 is CASSQFPRGTSTDTQYF. The CDR3 DNA reads TGCGCCAGCAGCCAATTCCCCAGGGGAACCAGCACAGATACGCAGTATTTT.

The chain carries TRBV7-2 and TRBJ2-1, with D possibly matching TRBD2 (5 bases). The CDR3 has 16 residues. Germline-derived CDR1 and CDR2 are SGHTA and FQGNSA. V shed 0 bases and J shed 2 bases, with 11 bases lying between them. CDR3: CASSLAPGTAYNEQFF. Here the CDR3 DNA reads TGTGCCAGCAGCTTAGCCCCGGGAACCGCCTACAATGAGCAGTTCTTC.

This chain links TRBV7-2 with TRBJ2-3; TRBD2 matches 13 bases. CDR3 length: 17 amino acids. CDR1 and CDR2 from the germline V gene are SGHTA and FQGNSA. Unmatched junction bases numbered 10, after V lost 6 bases and J lost 4 bases. The CDR3 nucleotides are TGTGCCAGCAGACTGCGGACTAGCGGGGGATCGGCAGATACGCAGTATTTT. Translated: CASRLRTSGGSADTQYF.

V is TRBV27 and J is TRBJ1-2; TRBD1 matches 7 bases. The CDR3 is made up of 14 amino acids. Per germline, CDR1 MNHEY and CDR2 SMNVEV (reference sequence). V was pared by 5 bases and J by 4 bases, with 7 bases of the junction left unmatched. The CDR3 region is CASSTLQGGYGYTF. In DNA, the CDR3 is TGTGCCAGCAGTACACTGCAGGGGGGCTATGGCTACACCTTC.

The V and J genes are TRBV7-2 and TRBJ2-3, with 13 bases lining up with TRBD2. The CDR3 length is 16 residues. J was trimmed by 1 base and V by 6 bases; bases with no gene match: 4. Germline CDR1 is SGHTA and CDR2 is FQGNSA. The CDR3 loop is CASSSGLAGGTDTQYF. DNA for the CDR3: TGTGCCAGCAGTTCCGGACTAGCGGGGGGCACAGATACGCAGTATTTT.

This chain uses TRBV29-1 with TRBJ2-7; D might be TRBD1 (5 bases). The germline CDR1 and CDR2 sequences are SQVTM and ANQGSEA. Trimming left V 4 bases short and J 0 bases short, with 7 bases between. This CDR3 is built from 12 residues. The CDR3 DNA reads as TGCAGCGTTGCCGACAGCTCCTACGAGCAGTACTTC. It is translated as CSVADSSYEQYF.

This chain links TRBV28 with TRBJ2-7, with TRBD2 matching over 11 bases. Germline assignment: CDR1 MDHEN and CDR2 SYDVKM. Trimming removed 4 bases from V and 4 bases from J; junction bases left unmatched: 12. CDR3 length: 17 amino acids. The DNA for the CDR3 is TGTGCCAGCAGTTACCCTTCTACTAGCGGGAGTTTATACGAGCAGTACTTC. Translated, it gives CASSYPSTSGSLYEQYF.

The chain carries TRBV4-3 and TRBJ2-1, with TRBD2 matching 10 bases. The germline V gene encodes CDR1 LGHNA and CDR2 YSLEER. The CDR3 sequence is 20 residues long. The ends lost 3 bases at V and 0 bases at J; junction bases unmatched: 14. CDR3 protein: CASSQQPPGLALSSYNEQFF. The CDR3 DNA reads as TGCGCCAGCAGCCAGCAACCGCCGGGACTAGCGTTGAGCTCCTACAATGAGCAGTTCTTC.

The count of this clone is one. This chain joins TRBV6-2 or TRBV6-3 and TRBJ1-5; possible D gene TRBD1, 5 bases. Trimming removed 2 bases at V and 6 bases at J, with 14 bases between. This CDR3 spans 15 amino acids. CDR1 is MNHEY and CDR2 is SVGEGT in the germline V gene. For the CDR3, the DNA is TGTGCCAGCAGTTACCCGGGCAGGGTTGGTCAGCCCCAGCATTTT. Its translation: CASSYPGRVGQPQHF.

The chain combines TRBV27 with TRBJ1-2, with 9 nucleotides matching TRBD1. Germline CDR1 is MNHEY and CDR2 is SMNVEV (reference sequence). With V trimmed by 6 bases and J by 2 bases, 4 bases remained unmatched. The CDR3 spans 14 residues. As DNA, the CDR3 is TGTGCCAGCAGGGGGACAGGGACCAACTATGGCTACACCTTC. Its protein product is CASRGTGTNYGYTF.

This chain uses TRBV29-1 with TRBJ1-2, with 9 bases lining up with TRBD1. This CDR3 spans 14 amino acids. Trimming took 8 bases from V and 5 from J; bases not matched to a gene: 12. Germline CDR1 and CDR2: SQVTM and ANQGSEA. CDR3 in DNA: TGCAGCTATCGTACAGGGGGCTTAGGGTATGGCTACACCTTC. Its translation is CSYRTGGLGYGYTF. The full variable domain, rest sourced from reference TRBV29-1 and TRBJ1-2, is SAVISQKPSRDICQRGTSLTIQCQVDSQVTMMFWYRQQPGQSLTLIATANQGSEATYESGFVIDKFPISRPNLTFSTLTVSNMSPEDSSIYLCSYRTGGLGYGYTFGSGTRLTVV.

CDR3: CASSLERGPRYGYTF. For the CDR3, the DNA is TGCGCCAGCAGCTTGGAAAGGGGCCCCCGATATGGCTACACCTTC. The chain recombines TRBV5-1 with TRBJ1-2, with TRBD1 as a possible D gene (5 bases). Trimming stripped 0 bases from V and 5 bases from J, with 14 bases between. There are 15 residues in the CDR3. Germline lookup yields CDR1 SGHRS and CDR2 YFSETQ. Together with reference TRBV5-1 and TRBJ1-2, the CDR3 gives the full variable domain: KAGVTQTPRYLIKTRGQQVTLSCSPISGHRSVSWYQQTPGQGLQFLFEYFSETQRNKGNFPGRFSGRQFSNSRSEMNVSTLELGDSALYLCASSLERGPRYGYTFGSGTRLTVV.

The chain recombines TRBV15 with TRBJ1-5; TRBD1 matches at 10 bases. The germline gives CDR1 LNHNV, CDR2 YYDKDF (reference sequence). This CDR3 comprises 13 residues. V lost 8 bases, J lost 4 bases, and 2 bases stayed unmatched. CDR3 bases: TGTGCCACCCGGGACAGGGGAAATCAGCCCCAGCATTTT. It yields the protein CATRDRGNQPQHF.

V usage is TRBV9 and J usage is TRBJ2-2; D might be TRBD2 (5 bases). The CDR3 consists of 14 residues. Deletions cut 2 bases from V and 4 bases from J, with 9 bases between. Germline values: CDR1 SGDLS, CDR2 YYNGEE. DNA of the CDR3: TGTGCCAGCAGCGTCCCCGCGGGCACCGGGGAGCTGTTTTTT. Amino acid sequence: CASSVPAGTGELFF.

The chain couples TRBV5-6 to TRBJ2-7, with TRBD1 matching over 8 bases. The CDR3 totals 15 residues. Germline loops: CDR1 SGHDT, CDR2 YYEEEE. The V gene end was trimmed by 6 bases and the J gene end by 4 bases; junction bases not matched to a gene: 12. The CDR3 spells CASNFQGASFYEQYF. The CDR3 nucleotides are TGTGCCAGCAACTTTCAGGGGGCGAGTTTTTACGAGCAGTACTTC.

The chain has TRBV5-1 and TRBJ2-3; D is unclear. V dropped 3 bases and J dropped 1 base, with 12 bases sitting between them. Germline lookup yields CDR1 SGHRS and CDR2 YFSETQ. The length of the CDR3 is 15 residues. Here the CDR3 reads CASSSFAVRTDTQYF. DNA of the CDR3: TGCGCCAGCAGCTCCTTTGCGGTGCGCACAGATACGCAGTATTTT.

The chain uses TRBV9 and TRBJ2-5, with 7 bases that match TRBD2. This CDR3 contains 16 residues. J was trimmed by 0 bases and V by 1 base; bases with no gene match: 6. Germline V gene lookup returns CDR1 SGDLS and CDR2 YYNGEE. CDR3 loop: CASSVRGDVYQETQYF. In DNA, the CDR3 is TGTGCCAGCAGCGTACGGGGGGATGTCTACCAAGAGACCCAGTACTTC.

The J gene is TRBJ1-5, the V gene TRBV18; 8 bases are shared with TRBD1. Trimming at V came to 4 bases and at J to 4 bases, leaving 6 bases not matched to a gene. Per germline, CDR1 KGHSH and CDR2 LQKENI. This CDR3 region has 15 residues. In DNA, the CDR3 is TGTGCCAGCTCACTTCAGGGGGCAGAGAATCAGCCCCAGCATTTT. Its translation is CASSLQGAENQPQHF.

The V call is TRBV7-9, the J call TRBJ2-3; 9 nucleotides agree with TRBD1. CDR1 and CDR2 from the germline V gene are SEHNR and FQNEAQ (reference sequence). V lost 2 bases, J lost 3 bases, and 3 bases stayed unmatched. This CDR3 spans 15 amino acids. CDR3 amino acids: CASSLRTGATDTQYF. The CDR3 DNA is TGTGCCAGCAGCTTAAGGACAGGGGCGACAGATACGCAGTATTTT.

The rearrangement joins TRBV4-3 to TRBJ1-4, with 10 bases that match TRBD1. Germline CDR1 and CDR2: LGHNA and YSLEER. The CDR3 is made up of 15 amino acids. Trimming cost V 1 base and J 6 bases; bases outside gene matches: 2. CDR3 residues: CASSQATGGDEKLFF. CDR3 DNA sequence: TGCGCCAGCAGCCAAGCGACAGGGGGCGATGAAAAACTGTTTTTT.

The J gene is TRBJ2-7, the V gene TRBV18; a weak D match, TRBD1 (6 bases). The germline CDR1 and CDR2 sequences are KGHSH and LQKENI. The CDR3 is made up of 15 amino acids. Trimming left V 6 bases short and J 6 bases short, with 21 bases between. CDR3 bases: TGTGCCAGCTCCGAGCTTTTACCAGGGGCCAGCGAGCAGTACTTC. Its protein is CASSELLPGASEQYF.